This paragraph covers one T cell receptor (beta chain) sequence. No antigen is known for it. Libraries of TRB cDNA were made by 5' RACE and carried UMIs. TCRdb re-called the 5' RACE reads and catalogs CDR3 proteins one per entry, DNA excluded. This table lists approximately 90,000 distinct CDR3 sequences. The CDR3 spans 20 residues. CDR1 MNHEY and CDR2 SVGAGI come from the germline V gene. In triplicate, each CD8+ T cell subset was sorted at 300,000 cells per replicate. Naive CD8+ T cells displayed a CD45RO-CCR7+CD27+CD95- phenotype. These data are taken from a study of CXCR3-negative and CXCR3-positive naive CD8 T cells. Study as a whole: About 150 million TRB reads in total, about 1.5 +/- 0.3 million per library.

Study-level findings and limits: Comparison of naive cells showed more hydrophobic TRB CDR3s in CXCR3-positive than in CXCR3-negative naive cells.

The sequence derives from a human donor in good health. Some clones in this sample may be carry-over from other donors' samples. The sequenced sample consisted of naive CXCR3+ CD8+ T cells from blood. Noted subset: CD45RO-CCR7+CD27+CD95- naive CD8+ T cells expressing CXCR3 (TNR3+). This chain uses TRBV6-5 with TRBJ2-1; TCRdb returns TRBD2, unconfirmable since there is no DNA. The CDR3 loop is CASSFIPSGGQGGAYNEQFF.